This entry is about one T cell receptor beta chain. What it binds is not known. The sample comes from a study of Ad26.COV2.S vaccination and SARS-CoV-2 variants. Study findings and constraints: Vaccine and placebo groups showed comparable non-spike TCR breadth. Total T cell responses were possibly underestimated by TCR breadth and depth analyses.

The CDR3 length is 15 residues. Germline V gene lookup returns CDR1 ENHRY and CDR2 SYGVKD. The junction had 10 bases not matched to a gene; V was cut back by 9 bases and J by 5 bases. Method: immunoSEQ multiplex PCR; TCRdb's copy keeps in-frame clones and lacks some. Here the sample spans about 350,000 clones, 65% to 90% being singletons. The treatment is: about 20 received Ad26.COV2.S at low or high dose, single or two shots; several received placebo; per-sample allocation not given. The samples date from day 63 after the first vaccine or placebo injection. The donor was a Boston adult aged 18-55 years. Participants' vaccine, an Ad26 vector, delivered Wuhan-strain SARS-CoV-2 spike.

The sequence was obtained from a person aged 18-60 years who received the Ad26.COV2.S COVID-19 vaccine or a placebo. This specimen was peripheral blood, taken in a trial of Ad26.COV2.S vaccine versus placebo. The chain links TRBV10-3 to TRBJ2-5, with 12 nucleotides matching TRBD1. CDR3 amino acids: CAISGTGGVKETQYF. The CDR3 coding sequence is TGTGCCATTTCGGGGACAGGGGGCGTCAAGGAGACCCAGTACTTC.